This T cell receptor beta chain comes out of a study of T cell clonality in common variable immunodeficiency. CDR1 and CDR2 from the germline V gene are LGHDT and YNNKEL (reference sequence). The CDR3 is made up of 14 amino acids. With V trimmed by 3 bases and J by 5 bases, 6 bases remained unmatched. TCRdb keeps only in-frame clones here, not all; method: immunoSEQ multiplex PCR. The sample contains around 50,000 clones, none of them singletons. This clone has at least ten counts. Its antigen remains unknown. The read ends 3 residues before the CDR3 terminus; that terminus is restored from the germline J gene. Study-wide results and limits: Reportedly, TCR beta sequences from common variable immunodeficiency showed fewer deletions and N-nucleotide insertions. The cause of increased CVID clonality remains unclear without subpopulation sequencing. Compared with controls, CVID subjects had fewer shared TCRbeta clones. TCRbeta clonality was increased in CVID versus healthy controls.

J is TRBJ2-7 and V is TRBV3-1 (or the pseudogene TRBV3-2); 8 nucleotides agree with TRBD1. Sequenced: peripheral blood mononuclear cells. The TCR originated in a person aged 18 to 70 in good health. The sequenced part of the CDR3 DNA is TGTGCCAGCAGCCAGCGACAGGGGTCCCACGAG. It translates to CASSQRQGSHE. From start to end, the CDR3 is CASSQRQGSHEQYF.